Below, 28 T cell receptor beta chains from the same sample are listed, as sequenced in a study of T cells in Graves' hyperthyroidism and ophthalmopathy. The investigators amplified TCR beta CDR3 regions from RNA transcripts. The TCR CDR3 was amplified in a first-round RT-PCR using the HTBI primer set. MiXCR, run by TCRdb on the multiplex PCR reads, gives a single entry per CDR3 protein. Among about 680,000 distinct CDR3 sequences listed, just over 35% were seen once. Sequenced: blood. The receptors derive from a woman between 40 and 55 years old with Graves' hyperthyroidism.

The rearrangement uses TRBV6-5 and TRBJ1-5; D remains ambiguous. This CDR3 is 16 amino acids long. V lost 2 bases and J lost 0, with 11 bases in between. Germline-derived CDR1 and CDR2 are MNHEY and SVGAGI. CDR3 protein: CASSYVKLYSNQPQHF. CDR3 DNA: TGTGCCAGCAGTTACGTGAAGCTTTATAGCAATCAGCCCCAGCATTTT.

This clonotype was counted at least ten times. The chain recombines TRBV12-3 or TRBV12-4 with TRBJ1-2; D call uncertain. The CDR3 contains 12 residues. Trimming took off 5 bases at V and 3 bases at J, with 7 bases between the two ends. The CDR3 is CASSLNYYGYTF. The DNA of the CDR3 is TGTGCCAGCAGTCTAAACTACTATGGCTACACCTTC.

This clonotype was recorded many times. The gene calls are TRBV9 and TRBJ1-6; 9 bases align to TRBD1. V was pared by 4 bases and J by 7 bases, with 6 bases of the junction left unmatched. CDR1 and CDR2 (germline): SGDLS, YYNGEE. This CDR3 is built from 15 residues. CDR3 sequence (DNA): TGTGCCAGCAGCCCGTGGGGACAGGGAAATTCACCCCTCCACTTT. This codes for CASSPWGQGNSPLHF.

This sequence joins TRBV2 and TRBJ1-2; 7 bases agree with TRBD1. In germline, CDR1 is SNHLY, CDR2 FYNNEI. Trimming took 5 bases from V and 5 from J; bases not matched to a gene: 14. The CDR3 is made up of 16 amino acids. CDR3 in amino acids: CASSSQGMTDWYGYTF. CDR3 sequence (DNA): TGTGCCAGCAGTTCACAGGGGATGACGGACTGGTATGGCTACACCTTC.

This clonotype was detected only a few times. The chain combines TRBV2 with TRBJ1-5, with TRBD1 as a possible D gene (5 bases). The CDR3 runs to 14 residues. Trimming took off 6 bases at V and 7 bases at J, with 16 bases between the two ends. Germline-derived CDR1 and CDR2 are SNHLY and FYNNEI. The CDR3 coding sequence is TGTGCCAGCAGCGTGACGGGGGGAGAACAGCCCCAGCATTTT. Protein sequence: CASSVTGGEQPQHF.

With regard to this clonotype: A single base separates this from a much larger clone, so it may be a read error. The chain uses TRBV10-3 and TRBJ1-2; unclear D gene. The length of the CDR3 is 14 residues. Germline CDR1 and CDR2: ENHRY and SYGVKD. V was pared by 3 bases and J by 4 bases, with 12 bases between. For the CDR3, the DNA is TGTGCCATCAGTGAATGGGATCAGTCCTATGGCTACACCTTC. It specifies CAISEWDQSYGYTF.

This clonotype was detected a few times. The chain has TRBV12-3 or TRBV12-4 and TRBJ1-1; maybe TRBD1 (6 bases). The CDR3 consists of 16 residues. Trimming cost V 4 bases and J 6 bases, with 21 bases left between them. CDR3 nucleotide sequence: TGTGCCAGCAGTTGGGTCTTTGAGGACAGCTGGCCTGAAGCTTTCTTT. As protein: CASSWVFEDSWPEAFF.

The DNA for the CDR3 is TGTGCCAGCAGCTTAGGTTTCCCGGGACAGGGTTCCTATGGCTACACCTTC. It encodes CASSLGFPGQGSYGYTF. The chain is built from TRBV7-2 and TRBJ1-2; 9 bases agree with TRBD1. Trimming took 1 base from V and 4 from J; bases not matched to a gene: 10. In germline, CDR1 is SGHTA, CDR2 FQGNSA. This CDR3 spans 17 amino acids.

The chain carries TRBV7-2 and TRBJ2-5; 11 positions match TRBD2. Trimming cost V 3 bases and J 2 bases; bases outside gene matches: 5. From germline, CDR1 is SGHTA and CDR2 FQGNSA. This CDR3 contains 16 residues. CDR3 region: CASSLTSGILQETQYF. CDR3 coding DNA: TGTGCCAGCAGCTTGACTAGCGGGATCCTTCAAGAGACCCAGTACTTC.

This chain joins TRBV7-2 and TRBJ1-3; tentatively, D is TRBD1 (5 bases). V lost 5 bases and J lost 8, with 13 bases in between. The CDR3 is made up of 13 amino acids. The V gene's germline CDR1 is SGHTA and CDR2 FQGNSA. The DNA of the CDR3 is TGTGCCAGCAGCCCGGGACTAGTAGACACCATATATTTT. Translating gives CASSPGLVDTIYF.

This chain joins TRBV6-6 and TRBJ1-1; possibly TRBD1 for D (6 bases). Trimming cost V 7 bases and J 8 bases, with 14 bases left between them. Looked up from germline, CDR1 is MNHNY and CDR2 is SVGAGI (reference sequence). The CDR3 loop spans 12 amino acids. For the CDR3, the DNA is TGTGCCAGCAAGCTGGGGACAATCGAAGCTTTCTTT. Amino acid sequence: CASKLGTIEAFF.

A few counts support this clonotype. The CDR3 is CASSQPIQFVGSPLHF. The CDR3 DNA is TGCGCCAGCAGCCAACCTATCCAGTTCGTGGGTTCACCCCTCCACTTT. This chain uses TRBV4-1 with TRBJ1-6; D is ambiguous. The germline V gene encodes CDR1 MGHRA and CDR2 YSYEKL. The CDR3 is 16 amino acids. V gave up 2 bases and J gave up 9 bases, with 17 bases separating them.

The sample holds a few counts of this clonotype. The chain couples TRBV7-2 to TRBJ2-7, with D possibly TRBD1 on 7 matching bases. V lost 3 bases, J lost 2 bases, and 11 bases lay in between. The CDR3 runs to 14 residues. Germline V CDR1 and CDR2: SGHTA, FQGNSA. CDR3 region: CASSFQGGPYEQYF. CDR3 coding DNA: TGTGCCAGCAGCTTCCAGGGGGGCCCCTACGAGCAGTACTTC.

This clonotype showed up just a few times. The DNA for the CDR3 is TGTGCCATCAGTGCTATGGGAGGATCCCAGCCCCAGCATTTT. Protein product: CAISAMGGSQPQHF. The rearrangement joins TRBV10-3 to TRBJ1-5; D not certain. The germline V and J ends were trimmed by 4 bases and 7 bases, with 14 bases remaining between them. CDR1 ENHRY and CDR2 SYGVKD come from the germline V gene. The CDR3 runs 14 residues.

This clonotype was detected many times. V usage is TRBV19 and J usage is TRBJ1-1; no clear D. V was clipped by 7 bases and J by 0 bases, with 15 bases between them. The CDR3 consists of 15 residues. Germline assignment: CDR1 LNHDA and CDR2 SQIVND (reference sequence). The CDR3, as DNA: TGTGCCAGTAATTTGGCAGGATACATGAACACTGAAGCTTTCTTT. This gives the protein CASNLAGYMNTEAFF. The entire variable domain, with the rest obtained from reference TRBV19 and TRBJ1-1, is as follows: DGGITQSPKYLFRKEGQNVTLSCEQNLNHDAMYWYRQDPGQGLRLIYYSQIVNDFQKGDIAEGYSVSREKKESFPLTVTSAQKNPTAFYLCASNLAGYMNTEAFFGQGTRLTVV.

The genes are TRBV19 and TRBJ1-1, with D unclear. Germline CDR1 LNHDA, CDR2 SQIVND (reference sequence). The CDR3 covers 14 residues. The V end was cut by 3 bases, the J end by 1 base, with 9 bases between. CDR3 sequence reads: CASSMIVENTEAFF. The CDR3 nucleotides read TGTGCCAGTAGTATGATTGTCGAGAACACTGAAGCTTTCTTT.

This clonotype showed up many times. The rearrangement uses TRBV19 and TRBJ1-2, with D unclear. Trimming took 7 bases from V and 8 from J, leaving 14 bases between them. Germline CDR1 reads LNHDA; CDR2 reads SQIVND (reference sequence). The CDR3 is 12 amino acids. CDR3 in DNA: TGTGCCAGTACCTCCCGGTTTTACGGCTACACCTTC. Protein: CASTSRFYGYTF. Full variable domain (outside the CDR3, taken from reference TRBV19 and TRBJ1-2): DGGITQSPKYLFRKEGQNVTLSCEQNLNHDAMYWYRQDPGQGLRLIYYSQIVNDFQKGDIAEGYSVSREKKESFPLTVTSAQKNPTAFYLCASTSRFYGYTFGSGTRLTVV.

This clonotype has only a few counts. The V call is TRBV19, the J call TRBJ1-1; TRBD1 aligns across 9 bases. V trimming: 0 bases; J trimming: 1 base; junction bases outside the gene matches: 12. The CDR3 contains 19 residues. The germline V gene has CDR1 LNHDA and CDR2 SQIVND (reference sequence). The CDR3 region has the DNA TGTGCCAGTAGTATAGATCTCTTCCGGGACAGGGACCAGAACACTGAAGCTTTCTTT. Translated, it gives CASSIDLFRDRDQNTEAFF.

This chain uses TRBV7-2 with TRBJ1-2, with 8 bases matching TRBD1. This CDR3 has 15 residues. V shed 5 bases, J shed 2 bases, and the junction held 7 bases outside the gene matches. Germline-derived CDR1 and CDR2 are SGHTA and FQGNSA. Here the CDR3 DNA reads TGTGCCAGCAGCAGGGACAGGAATACCAACTATGGCTACACCTTC. This translates into CASSRDRNTNYGYTF.

The chain uses TRBV5-1 and TRBJ2-2, with a weak D call TRBD2 (5 bases). Trimming pared 0 bases from V and 7 bases from J, leaving 16 bases between. This CDR3 has 16 amino acids. Germline loops: CDR1 SGHRS, CDR2 YFSETQ. The DNA for the CDR3 is TGCGCCAGCAGCTTGGAGGCGATGGATCGGGGCGGGGAGCTGTTTTTT. Protein: CASSLEAMDRGGELFF. Full variable domain (rest looked up from reference TRBV5-1 and TRBJ2-2): KAGVTQTPRYLIKTRGQQVTLSCSPISGHRSVSWYQQTPGQGLQFLFEYFSETQRNKGNFPGRFSGRQFSNSRSEMNVSTLELGDSALYLCASSLEAMDRGGELFFGEGSRLTVL.

The chain uses TRBV5-1 and TRBJ2-7; D is possibly TRBD1 or TRBD2 (5 bases each). Germline CDR1 reads SGHRS; CDR2 reads YFSETQ. V was shortened by 5 bases and J by 6 bases, with 18 bases between the two germline ends. The CDR3 is 14 residues long. The CDR3 spells CASSLEGSMGEQYF. The CDR3 DNA is TGCGCCAGCAGTTTAGAGGGGTCTATGGGCGAGCAGTACTTC.

About this clonotype: The CDR3 ends on some other residue instead of the conserved phenylalanine or tryptophan, so this is likely a read error. The chain employs TRBV7-2 and TRBJ1-1; D perhaps matches TRBD1 (5 bases). CDR1 SGHTA and CDR2 FQGNSA come from the germline V gene. The CDR3 runs to 14 residues. V lost 1 base and J 9 bases, leaving 15 bases between the germline ends. This CDR3 reads CASSLVSSGAKAFL. CDR3 DNA: TGTGCCAGCAGCTTAGTATCTAGCGGGGCAAAAGCTTTCCTT.

The table lists this clonotype with many counts. V gene TRBV20-1 combines with J gene TRBJ1-2, with D possibly being TRBD1 (6 bases). This CDR3 has 16 amino acids. The V and J ends lost 1 base and 8 bases respectively, with 23 bases between them. CDR1 and CDR2 from the germline V gene are DFQATT and SNEGSKA (reference sequence). The CDR3 region has the DNA TGCAGTGCTAGAGTGAGGCAGGGGAAGGGTCGGGCCGGCTACACCTTC. Protein: CSARVRQGKGRAGYTF.

The chain is built from TRBV2 and TRBJ2-7, with D hard to call. The V end lost 7 bases, the J end lost 9 bases, and 13 bases lay between the germline ends. The CDR3 runs to 11 residues. Germline lookup yields CDR1 SNHLY and CDR2 FYNNEI. The CDR3 is CASISRNLQYF. For the CDR3, the DNA is TGTGCCAGCATCTCTAGGAATTTGCAGTACTTC.

The chain is built from TRBV6-5 and TRBJ1-2; the match to TRBD1 covers 7 bases. Germline trimming cut 7 bases from V and 8 bases from J; bases unmatched to any gene: 4. The V gene's germline CDR1 is MNHEY and CDR2 SVGAGI. The CDR3 contains 11 residues. In nucleotides, the CDR3 is TGTGCCAGCATGACAGGGATCGGCTACACCTTC. The encoded protein is CASMTGIGYTF.

At least ten counts were recorded for this clonotype. The chain links TRBV19 to TRBJ1-1; 7 bases line up with TRBD1. From germline, CDR1 is LNHDA and CDR2 SQIVND (reference sequence). The CDR3 totals 15 residues. The V and J ends lost 5 bases and 3 bases, in that order; junction bases with no gene match: 9. The CDR3 DNA reads as TGTGCCAGTAGTGTTGGAAGGGGGCGAGACACTGAAGCTTTCTTT. Translated: CASSVGRGRDTEAFF.

This clonotype was seen many times. The chain recombines TRBV7-9 with TRBJ2-7, with a possible D match to TRBD1 (5 bases). The germline V and J ends were trimmed by 1 base and 2 bases, with 12 bases remaining between them. This CDR3 is built from 15 residues. CDR1 is SEHNR, CDR2 FQNEAQ, per germline (reference sequence). The CDR3 DNA is TGTGCCAGCAGCTTAGGGGCAGGGCTCGCCTACGAGCAGTACTTC. As protein: CASSLGAGLAYEQYF. The entire variable domain, with the rest obtained from reference TRBV7-9 and TRBJ2-7, is as follows: DTGVSQNPRHKITKRGQNVTFRCDPISEHNRLYWYRQTLGQGPEFLTYFQNEAQLEKSRLLSDRFSAERPKGSFSTLEIQRTEQGDSAMYLCASSLGAGLAYEQYFGPGTRLTVT.

In its sample, this clonotype was seen a few times. The chain uses TRBV7-2 and TRBJ2-7; 9 bases are shared with TRBD2. J gave up 9 bases and V 4 bases, and 13 bases lay outside the gene matches. CDR3 length: 15 amino acids. Germline V gene lookup returns CDR1 SGHTA and CDR2 FQGNSA. The CDR3 spells CASSSTGTSRPGQYF. DNA for the CDR3: TGTGCCAGCAGCTCGACCGGGACTAGCAGACCTGGGCAGTACTTC.